The entry below describes one TCR beta chain. Its antigen remains unidentified. This record comes from a study of shared clonotypes between healthy human individuals. Study as a whole: Each donor's CD4 naive and CD4 memory cells filled three plates apiece, CD8 naive two, and CD8 memory one.

V lost 6 bases to trimming and J lost 5 bases; unmatched junction nucleotides: 10. Germline V gene data show CDR1 as MDHEN and CDR2 as SYDVKM. The CDR3 consists of 15 residues. Findings and caveats of the study: Non-shared clonotypes showed lower generation probabilities than clonotypes common to all four donors. Donor clonotype sharing was expected to depend on sequencing depth.

Measured with immunoSEQ multiplex PCR; TCRdb has only the in-frame clones, and not every one. Of hundreds of thousands of clones in the sample, 72% are singletons; the top ten hold under 2%. The healthy adult donors were HIV-negative and reported no recent acute infections or vaccinations. The chain links TRBV28 to TRBJ2-7, with 10 bases identical to TRBD2. The sequence came from a woman under 40 in good health. The specimen was memory CD4+ T cells sorted from blood. Regarding subset: CD45RA-negative fraction. The CDR3 DNA reads TGTGCCAGCAGCCTAAATAGCGGGAGGCCCAACGAGCAGTACTTC. As protein: CASSLNSGRPNEQYF.